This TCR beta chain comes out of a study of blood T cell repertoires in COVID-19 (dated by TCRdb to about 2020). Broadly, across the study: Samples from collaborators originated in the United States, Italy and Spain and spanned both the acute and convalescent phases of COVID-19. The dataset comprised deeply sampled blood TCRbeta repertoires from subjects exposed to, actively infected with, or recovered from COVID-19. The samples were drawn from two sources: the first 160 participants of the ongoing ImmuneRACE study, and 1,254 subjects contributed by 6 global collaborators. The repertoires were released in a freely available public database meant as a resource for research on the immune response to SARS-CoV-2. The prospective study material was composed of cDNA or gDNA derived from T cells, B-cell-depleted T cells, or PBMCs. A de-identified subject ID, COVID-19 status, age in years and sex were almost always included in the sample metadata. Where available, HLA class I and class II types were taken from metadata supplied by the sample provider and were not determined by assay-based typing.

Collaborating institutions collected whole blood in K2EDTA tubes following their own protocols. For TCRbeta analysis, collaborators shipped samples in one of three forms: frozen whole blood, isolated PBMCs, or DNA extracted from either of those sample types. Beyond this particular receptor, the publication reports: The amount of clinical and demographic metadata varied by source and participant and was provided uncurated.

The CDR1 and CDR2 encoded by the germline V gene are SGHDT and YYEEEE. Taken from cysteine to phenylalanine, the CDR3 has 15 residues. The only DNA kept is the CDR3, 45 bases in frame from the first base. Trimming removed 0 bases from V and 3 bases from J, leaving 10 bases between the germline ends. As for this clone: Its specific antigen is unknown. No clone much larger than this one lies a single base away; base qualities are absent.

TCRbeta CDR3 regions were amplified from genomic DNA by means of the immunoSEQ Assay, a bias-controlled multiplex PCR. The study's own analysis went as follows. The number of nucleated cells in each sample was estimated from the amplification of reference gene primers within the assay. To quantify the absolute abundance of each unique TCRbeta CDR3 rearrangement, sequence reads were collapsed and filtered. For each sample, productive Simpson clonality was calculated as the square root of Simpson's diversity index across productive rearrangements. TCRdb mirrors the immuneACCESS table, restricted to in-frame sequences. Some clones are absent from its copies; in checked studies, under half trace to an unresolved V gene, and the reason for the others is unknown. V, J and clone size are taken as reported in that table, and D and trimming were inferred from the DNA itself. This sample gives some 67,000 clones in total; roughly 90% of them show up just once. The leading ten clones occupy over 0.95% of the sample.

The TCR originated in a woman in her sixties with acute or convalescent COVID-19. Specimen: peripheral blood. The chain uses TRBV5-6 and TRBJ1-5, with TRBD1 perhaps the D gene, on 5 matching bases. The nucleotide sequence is TGTGCCAGCAGCTTGGGGGGCAGTTTCAATCAGCCCCAGCATTTT. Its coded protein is CASSLGGSFNQPQHF.